The 13 T cell receptor beta chains below all came from one sample that was sequenced in a study of blood T cell repertoires in COVID-19. Clones were sequenced by immunoSEQ multiplex PCR, and TCRdb holds only the in-frame ones, with some missing. The sample carries some 30,000 clones, roughly 87% recorded once. What was sequenced was peripheral blood. These receptors all stem from a man aged 70 or older with active or convalescent COVID-19.

The rearrangement uses TRBV10-1 and TRBJ1-6; D is possibly TRBD1 (6 bases). The V gene lost 7 bases and the J gene lost 1 base, with 14 bases spanning the gap. Germline CDR1 is WNHNN and CDR2 is SYGVQD (reference sequence). This CDR3 has 16 residues. In DNA, the CDR3 is TGCGCCAGCACCTTATACAGGGCTTCCTATAATTCACCCCTCCACTTT. It codes for CASTLYRASYNSPLHF.

The rearrangement links TRBV7-8 to TRBJ1-6; 12 bases are shared with TRBD1. Germline V gene lookup returns CDR1 SGHVS and CDR2 FQNEAQ. With V trimmed by 4 bases and J by 9 bases, 7 bases remained unmatched. The CDR3 sequence is 16 residues long. This CDR3 is CASSSTGTGGVSPLHF. CDR3 DNA sequence: TGTGCCAGCAGCTCCACCGGGACAGGGGGCGTTTCACCCCTCCACTTT.

This clone was found a few times. The chain recombines TRBV29-1 with TRBJ2-2, with 8 bases aligning to TRBD1. The trim removed 7 bases at V and 3 bases at J, leaving 1 base unmatched. This CDR3 is built from 12 residues. In germline, CDR1 is SQVTM, CDR2 ANQGSEA. For the CDR3, the DNA is TGCAGCGCACAGGGGGACACCGGGGAGCTGTTTTTT. Amino acid sequence: CSAQGDTGELFF.

V gene TRBV7-9 combines with J gene TRBJ1-2; TRBD1 is a possible D gene (6 bases). Germline lookup yields CDR1 SEHNR and CDR2 FQNEAQ (reference sequence). The CDR3 loop spans 14 amino acids. Trimming took off 5 bases at V and 3 bases at J, with 13 bases between the two ends. The CDR3 nucleotides are TGTGCCAGCAGCCAACAGGGCCTTTACTATGGCTACACCTTC. Residues: CASSQQGLYYGYTF.

V gene TRBV4-3 combines with J gene TRBJ2-3; D possibly corresponds to TRBD1 (5 bases). The CDR3 is 15 residues long. V was pared by 0 bases and J by 4 bases, with 11 bases between. Germline values: CDR1 LGHNA, CDR2 YSLEER. This CDR3 reads CASSQELGAPDTQYF. CDR3 nucleotides: TGCGCCAGCAGCCAAGAATTAGGGGCCCCAGATACGCAGTATTTT.

V and J are TRBV27 and TRBJ1-3, with D hard to call. Germline V gives CDR1 MNHEY, CDR2 SMNVEV (reference sequence). The CDR3 extends over 15 amino acids. The V end was cut by 2 bases, the J end by 0 bases, with 8 bases between. Here the CDR3 reads CASSLTVNSGNTIYF. For the CDR3, the DNA is TGTGCCAGCAGTTTAACAGTAAACTCTGGAAACACCATATATTTT.

The chain couples TRBV4-3 to TRBJ1-2; D might be TRBD1 (5 bases). The CDR3 extends over 16 amino acids. The V end lost 4 bases, the J end lost 4 bases, and 19 bases lay between the germline ends. Looked up from germline, CDR1 is LGHNA and CDR2 is YSLEER. In DNA form, the CDR3 reads TGCGCCAGCAGCCTTTTGCGGGGCATCTCTTCCTATGGCTACACCTTC. Encoded protein: CASSLLRGISSYGYTF.

This chain connects TRBV9 to TRBJ1-1; the D is unclear. Germline CDR1 SGDLS, CDR2 YYNGEE. The CDR3 spans 17 residues. V gave up 0 bases and J gave up 1 base, with 16 bases separating them. The CDR3, as DNA: TGTGCCAGCAGCGTAGCGGTCTTGGGTTCGGGGAACACTGAAGCTTTCTTT. Amino acids: CASSVAVLGSGNTEAFF.

The chain has TRBV30 and TRBJ2-7; D remains ambiguous. The germline CDR1 and CDR2 sequences are GTSNPN and SVGIG (reference sequence). V lost 0 bases to trimming and J lost 4 bases, with 4 bases between them. The CDR3 runs to 11 residues. CDR3 residues: CAWSVEYEQYF. Written as DNA, the CDR3 is TGTGCCTGGAGTGTAGAGTACGAGCAGTACTTC.

V usage is TRBV19 and J usage is TRBJ1-5, with 10 bases matching TRBD1. V was clipped by 9 bases and J by 3 bases; unmatched bases: 5. Germline CDR1 and CDR2: LNHDA and SQIVND (reference sequence). The CDR3 length is 14 residues. The CDR3 DNA sequence: TGTGCCAGCACCGGGACAGGGGCCAATCAGCCCCAGCATTTT. Protein: CASTGTGANQPQHF.

V is TRBV2 and J is TRBJ1-1; 9 bases agree with TRBD1. Germline V lookup: CDR1 SNHLY, CDR2 FYNNEI. This CDR3 comprises 11 residues. With 5 bases clipped from V and 11 bases from J, the junction kept 3 bases outside the gene matches. The CDR3 loop reads CASSTGGRAFF. CDR3 sequence (DNA): TGTGCCAGCAGTACAGGGGGCAGGGCTTTCTTT. Looking up the rest from reference TRBV2 and TRBJ1-1 gives the full variable domain: EPEVTQTPSHQVTQMGQEVILRCVPISNHLYFYWYRQILGQKVEFLVSFYNNEISEKSEIFDDQFSVERPDGSNFTLKIRSTKLEDSAMYFCASSTGGRAFFGQGTRLTVV.

This clone was detected once. The chain carries TRBV2 and TRBJ1-6; 10 bases map to TRBD1. CDR3 length: 14 amino acids. Germline trimming cut 6 bases from V and 5 bases from J; bases unmatched to any gene: 1. The V gene's germline CDR1 is SNHLY and CDR2 FYNNEI. The CDR3 reads CASSGQGDNSPLHF. The CDR3 DNA sequence: TGTGCCAGCAGCGGACAGGGGGATAATTCACCCCTCCACTTT.

This chain's CDR3 is CASSWGAAGGEQFF. DNA of the CDR3: TGCGCCAGCAGCTGGGGCGCTGCGGGGGGTGAGCAGTTCTTC. The V call is TRBV5-1, the J call TRBJ2-1, with 8 bases fitting TRBD2. The CDR3 spans 14 residues. Germline-derived CDR1 and CDR2 are SGHRS and YFSETQ. J lost 9 bases, V lost 3 bases, and 8 bases had no gene match.